What follows is one T cell receptor beta chain and its context. What it recognizes is unknown. This CDR3 comprises 16 residues. Germline CDR1 reads SGHRS; CDR2 reads YFSETQ. V gave up 4 bases and J gave up 5 bases; unmatched junction bases: 9. This sample stems from a study of identical twins. Study observations and caveats: Models underestimated out-of-frame TCR alpha sharing in monozygotic twins. Insertions were fewer in abundant cord blood beta clonotypes, whereas memory repertoires showed none of this pattern.

MiXCR was run by TCRdb on the 5' RACE reads, yielding one entry per CDR3 protein. The repertoire holds about 490,000 distinct CDR3 sequences, with roughly 15% as singletons. These records were also assigned to another study, of yellow fever vaccine responses in identical twins. Per that paper: Reportedly, twins' vaccine T cell responses looked partly convergent and partly personalized.

This receptor was obtained from a young woman in good health. The material sequenced was CD4+ T cells sorted from blood. V and J are TRBV5-1 and TRBJ2-2, with 9 bases identical to TRBD1. CDR3 nucleotides: TGCGCCAGCAGCATTGGAATACAGGGGGCAACCGGGGAGCTGTTTTTT. This translates into CASSIGIQGATGELFF.